This T cell receptor beta chain was found in a study of cytomegalovirus exposure and HLA in healthy donors. For the study at large: The 110 or so validation repertoires were produced on the same platform as the roughly 660 repertoires of the first cohort. This was reported in a later analysis.

The CDR3 is 13 amino acids. CDR1 MNHNS and CDR2 SASEGT come from the germline V gene. Trimming pared 1 base from V and 8 bases from J, leaving 8 bases between. The approximately 130-subject validation cohort, separate from the 666-subject first cohort, included the donors. TCRdb's table, derived via immunoSEQ multiplex PCR, lists solely in-frame clones and lacks some. The table shows 150,000 or so clones, with 87% occurring only once. A note on this clone: The antigen is not known.

The study's findings and limits: Researchers reported that a few CMV-associated chains were confirmed in vitro as CMV antigen-specific. Some TCR beta chains (about 180 of them) were listed as cytomegalovirus-associated.

The chain links TRBV6-1 to TRBJ1-4; D is perhaps TRBD1 (5 bases). This receptor was identified in a woman in her 30s in good health and CMV-seronegative. The sequenced sample was PBMCs. The CDR3 spells CASSEGGAEKLFF. For the CDR3, the DNA is TGTGCCAGCAGTGAAGGGGGCGCGGAAAAACTGTTTTTT.